The next 19 T cell receptor beta chains were all read from a single sample in a study of long-term antiretroviral therapy in people with HIV. The immunoSEQ assay was v3.0, run at survey level. Profiled with immunoSEQ multiplex PCR; TCRdb holds only in-frame clones, not every one. This table has 20,000 to 25,000 clones, around 84% appearing once. The sequenced sample was unsorted PBMCs, obtained 1.9 years after starting antiretroviral therapy. Source of these receptors: a woman aged 45 to 65 with HIV.

This clone is classed as medium-sized. CDR3 DNA sequence: TGTGCCAGCAGCTTAGGGACAGCCGGCGGAGTTTATGGCTACACCTTC. It is translated as CASSLGTAGGVYGYTF. The V call is TRBV7-9, the J call TRBJ1-2; TRBD1 might be the D (6 bases). Trimming cost V 1 base and J 5 bases, with 17 bases left between them. The germline V gene has CDR1 SEHNR and CDR2 FQNEAQ (reference sequence). The CDR3 spans 16 residues.

About this clone: The same CDR3 arises from other DNA sequences in this sample as well. CDR3 in amino acids: CAWSPGGSSYEQYF. In DNA, the CDR3 is TGTGCCTGGAGTCCGGGCGGAAGCTCCTACGAGCAGTACTTC. V gene TRBV30 combines with J gene TRBJ2-7; D remains unclear. CDR1 GTSNPN and CDR2 SVGIG come from the germline V gene (reference sequence). The length of the CDR3 is 14 residues. The V end lost 2 bases, the J end lost 0 bases, and 11 bases lay between the germline ends.

The V and J genes are TRBV30 and TRBJ2-1; D is ambiguous. V was trimmed by 5 bases and J by 4 bases, leaving 9 bases between them. This CDR3 spans 12 amino acids. Germline CDR1 and CDR2: GTSNPN and SVGIG (reference sequence). CDR3 nucleotides: TGTGCCTGGGCTGACATTTACAATGAGCAGTTCTTC. Residues: CAWADIYNEQFF.

The chain uses TRBV6-5 and TRBJ1-2, with TRBD1 as a possible D gene (6 bases). The CDR3 spans 14 residues. The V and J ends lost 3 bases and 6 bases respectively, with 14 bases between them. Germline loops: CDR1 MNHEY, CDR2 SVGAGI. CDR3 bases: TGTGCCAGCAGTTATGGGGGCAGCGAAAATGGCTACACCTTC. Protein product: CASSYGGSENGYTF.

The chain employs TRBV7-8 and TRBJ1-1; TRBD1 agrees at 8 bases. CDR1 is SGHVS and CDR2 is FQNEAQ in the germline V gene. CDR3 size: 13 residues. The V gene end was trimmed by 5 bases and the J gene end by 5 bases; junction bases not matched to a gene: 4. The CDR3: CASSTDRVTEAFF. CDR3 nucleotides: TGTGCCAGCAGCACGGACAGGGTAACTGAAGCTTTCTTT.

The J gene is TRBJ2-5, the V gene TRBV2; D is perhaps TRBD1 or TRBD2 (6 bases each). This CDR3 contains 13 residues. Germline-derived CDR1 and CDR2 are SNHLY and FYNNEI. Trimming removed 5 bases from V and 5 bases from J, with 12 bases in between. CDR3 in DNA: TGTGCCAGCAGTCAACTAGGGGGGGAGACCCAGTACTTC. Amino acid sequence: CASSQLGGETQYF.

V is TRBV2 and J is TRBJ1-4, with 7 bases that match TRBD1. The V gene's germline CDR1 is SNHLY and CDR2 FYNNEI. CDR3 length equals 14 residues. Unmatched junction bases numbered 6, after V lost 3 bases and J lost 8 bases. CDR3: CASSDRGGEEKLFF. The CDR3 coding sequence is TGTGCCAGCAGTGATAGAGGGGGCGAAGAAAAACTGTTTTTT.

In the case of this clone: Mismatch with germline at one junction end may stem from a read error. The rearrangement joins TRBV28 to TRBJ2-7; D remains ambiguous. Germline-derived CDR1 and CDR2 are MDHEN and SYDVKM. The CDR3 spans 11 residues. DNA of the CDR3: TGTGCCAGCAGCTTATACTACGAGCAGTACTTC. Translating it yields CASSLYYEQYF. The full variable domain, its missing parts supplied by reference TRBV28 and TRBJ2-7, is DVKVTQSSRYLVKRTGEKVFLECVQDMDHENMFWYRQDPGLGLRLIYFSYDVKMKEKGDIPEGYSVSREKKERFSLILESASTNQTSMYLCASSLYYEQYFGPGTRLTVT.

The DNA of the CDR3 is TGCGCCAGCAGCCAAGCTCAGGCGTGGGGCACTGAAGCTTTCTTT. Amino acid sequence: CASSQAQAWGTEAFF. The chain combines TRBV4-1 with TRBJ1-1; D remains unclear. Per germline, CDR1 MGHRA and CDR2 YSYEKL. This CDR3 region has 15 residues. V was shortened by 1 base and J by 4 bases, with 13 bases between the two germline ends.

This CDR3 is CASTSGLAGGGDTQYF. Written as DNA, the CDR3 is TGTGCCAGCACCTCCGGACTAGCGGGGGGTGGAGATACGCAGTATTTT. V is TRBV9 and J is TRBJ2-3; 14 nucleotides match TRBD2. The CDR3 is 16 amino acids. J lost 5 bases, V lost 6 bases, and 8 bases had no gene match. Germline V CDR1 and CDR2: SGDLS, YYNGEE. The entire variable domain, with the rest obtained from reference TRBV9 and TRBJ2-3, is as follows: DSGVTQTPKHLITATGQRVTLRCSPRSGDLSVYWYQQSLDQGLQFLIQYYNGEERAKGNILERFSAQQFPDLHSELNLSSLELGDSALYFCASTSGLAGGGDTQYFGPGTRLTVL.

The chain uses TRBV30 and TRBJ2-1, with D tentatively TRBD1 or TRBD2 (9 bases each). V was clipped by 5 bases and J by 8 bases, with 22 bases between them. CDR1 and CDR2 (germline): GTSNPN, SVGIG (reference sequence). The CDR3 totals 15 residues. The CDR3 loop is CAWAGGDRELDEQFF. The CDR3 region has the DNA TGTGCCTGGGCGGGAGGGGACAGGGAGTTAGATGAGCAGTTCTTC.

V and J are TRBV7-2 and TRBJ2-5; 9 nucleotides align to TRBD2. CDR3 size: 17 residues. Per the germline V gene, CDR1 is SGHTA and CDR2 is FQGNSA. The V and J ends lost 5 bases and 0 bases, in that order; junction bases with no gene match: 10. The chain's CDR3 is CASSNRLGTSHQETQYF. The CDR3 coding sequence is TGTGCCAGCAGCAATCGCCTGGGGACTAGCCACCAAGAGACCCAGTACTTC. Drawing the rest from reference TRBV7-2 and TRBJ2-5, the complete variable domain is GAGVSQSPSNKVTEKGKDVELRCDPISGHTALYWYRQSLGQGLEFLIYFQGNSAPDKSGLPSDRFSAERTGGSVSTLTIQRTQQEDSAVYLCASSNRLGTSHQETQYFGPGTRLLVL.

The table lists this clone with a few counts. This chain uses TRBV15 with TRBJ2-2; D gene ambiguous. The CDR3 contains 15 residues. V lost 1 base and J 3 bases, leaving 9 bases between the germline ends. Germline CDR1 is LNHNV and CDR2 is YYDKDF (reference sequence). CDR3 DNA sequence: TGTGCCACCAGCAGAGGGCAGGTTGACACCGGGGAGCTGTTTTTT. This encodes CATSRGQVDTGELFF.

This chain links TRBV9 with TRBJ2-3, with a possible D match to TRBD2 (6 bases). CDR1 SGDLS and CDR2 YYNGEE come from the germline V gene. Trimming took off 2 bases at V and 3 bases at J, with 13 bases between the two ends. The CDR3 is 15 amino acids. The CDR3 spells CASSVTSRATDTQYF. The CDR3 bases are TGTGCCAGCAGCGTTACTAGCAGGGCGACAGATACGCAGTATTTT.

Only a few counts were recorded for this clone. This chain links TRBV7-3 with TRBJ2-7; D uncertain. In germline, CDR1 is SGHTA, CDR2 FQGTGA. The germline V and J ends were trimmed by 2 bases and 7 bases, with 12 bases remaining between them. CDR3 size: 13 residues. The CDR3 here is CASSLGRMGEQYF. The CDR3 nucleotides read TGTGCCAGCAGCTTAGGCCGGATGGGTGAGCAGTACTTC. Drawing the rest from reference TRBV7-3 and TRBJ2-7, the complete variable domain is GAGVSQTPSNKVTEKGKYVELRCDPISGHTALYWYRQSLGQGPEFLIYFQGTGAADDSGLPNDRFFAVRPEGSVSTLKIQRTERGDSAVYLCASSLGRMGEQYFGPGTRLTVT.

This clone appeared a single time. This chain connects TRBV29-1 to TRBJ1-3; TRBD1 agrees at 7 bases. Unmatched junction bases numbered 9, after V lost 4 bases and J lost 0 bases. The CDR3 consists of 16 residues. The germline CDR1 and CDR2 sequences are SQVTM and ANQGSEA. CDR3 bases: TGCAGCGTTGTCGTACAGGGGACTCTCTCTGGAAACACCATATATTTT. This codes for CSVVVQGTLSGNTIYF.

V is TRBV9 and J is TRBJ1-6, with 10 bases matching TRBD1. Germline-derived CDR1 and CDR2 are SGDLS and YYNGEE. V trimming: 4 bases; J trimming: 7 bases; junction bases outside the gene matches: 2. The CDR3 runs to 14 residues. The DNA for the CDR3 is TGTGCCAGCAGCATGGGACAGGGGAATTCACCCCTCCACTTT. Amino acids: CASSMGQGNSPLHF.

The chain couples TRBV6-6 to TRBJ1-2; D is uncertain. Germline CDR1 reads MNHNY; CDR2 reads SVGAGI (reference sequence). Trimming stripped 4 bases from V and 4 bases from J, with 10 bases between. The CDR3 spans 13 residues. Here the CDR3 DNA reads TGTGCCAGCAGTTGGGGAGGAGGCTATGGCTACACCTTC. Encoded protein: CASSWGGGYGYTF.

The genes are TRBV2 and TRBJ2-1; D might be TRBD1 (7 bases). CDR3 size: 14 residues. V was trimmed by 8 bases and J by 0 bases, leaving 11 bases between them. Germline CDR1 reads SNHLY; CDR2 reads FYNNEI. In DNA form, the CDR3 reads TGTGCCAGCGGAGGGGACAGCTCCTACAATGAGCAGTTCTTC. Protein product: CASGGDSSYNEQFF.